Listed below are T cell receptor beta chains from one sample, sequenced in a study of shared clonotypes between healthy human individuals. Clones were sequenced by immunoSEQ multiplex PCR, and TCRdb holds only the in-frame ones, with some missing. In the table there are 2 million to 2.5 million clones, 95% of which are singletons. The material sequenced was naive CD4+ T cells sorted from blood. These receptors were obtained from a man aged 18 to 29 in good health. CDR3s include the opening cysteine and the closing phenylalanine or tryptophan. The D gene is left open where the match is weak. Part of the rows lack a size; the others show once, few, many or a class for expanded clones.

clone_size j_call d_call v_call cdr3_aa cdr3_nt
. TRBJ2-1 TRBD1 TRBV6-5 CASSSTGFSYNEQFF TGTGCCAGCAGTTCGACAGGGTTCAGCTACAATGAGCAGTTCTTC
. TRBJ1-4 . TRBV11-2 CASSFVARNEKLFF TGTGCCAGCAGCTTTGTCGCCCGTAATGAAAAACTGTTTTTT
. TRBJ2-5 TRBD1 TRBV11-2 CASSSTRGRGETQYF TGTGCCAGCAGCTCTACCAGGGGGCGCGGAGAGACCCAGTACTTC
. TRBJ1-2 . TRBV6-5 CASSNSGVGYTF TGTGCCAGCAGCAACTCAGGAGTTGGCTACACCTTC
. TRBJ2-7 TRBD1 TRBV19 CASSMVDRGSYEQYF TGTGCCAGTAGTATGGTGGACAGGGGATCCTACGAGCAGTACTTC
. TRBJ1-2 TRBD1 TRBV18 CATGEGGNGYTF TGTGCCACCGGGGAAGGGGGCAATGGCTACACCTTC
. TRBJ1-2 . TRBV29-1 CSVGNRLIYGYTF TGCAGCGTTGGGAACAGACTTATCTATGGCTACACCTTC
. TRBJ2-3 . TRBV4-3 CASSQDLSPPGSADTQYF TGCGCCAGCAGCCAAGATTTAAGTCCTCCTGGGAGTGCAGATACGCAGTATTTT
. TRBJ1-5 . TRBV10-3 CAISDQGSQPQHF TGTGCCATCAGTGATCAGGGAAGTCAGCCCCAGCATTTT
. TRBJ1-2 . TRBV29-1 CSAMLGKVDGYTF TGCAGCGCCATGTTGGGAAAAGTGGATGGCTACACCTTC
once TRBJ2-7 . TRBV18 CASSQSGHTDYEQYF TGTGCCAGCTCACAATCCGGACACACCGACTACGAGCAGTACTTC
. TRBJ1-2 . TRBV27 CASSGGIGSDYGYTF TGTGCCAGCTCCGGAGGAATAGGAAGCGACTATGGCTACACCTTC
. TRBJ2-7 TRBD1 TRBV19 CASSITGTGPYEQYF TGTGCCAGTAGTATTACCGGGACAGGGCCCTACGAGCAGTACTTC
once TRBJ1-1 . TRBV4-3 CASSQDRDTEAFF TGCGCCAGCAGCCAAGATCGGGACACTGAAGCTTTCTTT
. TRBJ1-2 . TRBV6-6 CASSFSLGVKGHTF TGTGCCAGCAGTTTCTCCCTCGGCGTTAAGGGCCACACCTTC
. TRBJ2-1 . TRBV6-5 CASSSIAGIAEQFF TGTGCCAGCAGTTCCATCGCAGGGATAGCTGAGCAGTTCTTC
. TRBJ1-6 TRBD1 TRBV30 CAWTPGQGSPLHF TGTGCCTGGACCCCGGGACAGGGATCACCCCTCCACTTT
. TRBJ2-3 . TRBV7-3 CASSLGRATDTQYF TGTGCCAGCAGCTTAGGTAGAGCGACAGATACGCAGTATTTT
. TRBJ1-5 . TRBV2 CALDGNQPQHF TGTGCCCTCGATGGTAATCAGCCCCAGCATTTT
. TRBJ2-7 . TRBV4-2 CASSPSDSLGYEQYF TGTGCCAGCAGCCCCTCGGATAGCCTGGGCTACGAGCAGTACTTC
. TRBJ1-4 . TRBV18 CASSPQDSSTNEKLFF TGTGCCAGCTCACCGCAAGACAGTTCCACTAATGAAAAACTGTTTTTT
. TRBJ2-4 . TRBV28 CASSLAGAQVNIQYF TGTGCCAGCAGTTTAGCCGGGGCGCAGGTAAACATTCAGTACTTC
. TRBJ2-7 . TRBV11-2 CASALGAASYEQYF TGTGCCAGCGCCCTGGGGGCAGCTTCCTACGAGCAGTACTTC
. TRBJ1-2 . TRBV19 CASSVYRDWADYGYTF TGTGCCAGTAGTGTTTACAGGGATTGGGCCGACTATGGCTACACCTTC
. TRBJ1-1 TRBD1 TRBV6-1 CASSEKGQPNTEAFF TGTGCCAGCAGTGAAAAGGGACAGCCGAACACTGAAGCTTTCTTT
. TRBJ2-1 . TRBV28 CASSLGAGAANEQFF TGTGCCAGCAGTTTAGGGGCAGGGGCGGCCAATGAGCAGTTCTTC
. TRBJ2-7 TRBD1 TRBV5-4 CASSFTGALGGEQYF TGTGCCAGCAGCTTCACAGGGGCTTTAGGGGGAGAGCAGTACTTC
. TRBJ1-2 TRBD1 TRBV29-1 CSVTQGVKDYTF TGCAGCGTTACCCAGGGGGTTAAAGACTACACCTTC
. TRBJ2-2 . TRBV19 CASSTTGTGELFF TGTGCCAGTAGTACGACAGGCACCGGGGAGCTGTTTTTT
. TRBJ2-7 . TRBV2 CASILSYEQYF TGTGCCAGCATTCTATCCTACGAGCAGTACTTC
once TRBJ2-7 TRBD2 TRBV6-6 CASSERGPPYEQYF TGTGCCAGCAGTGAGCGGGGCCCCCCCTACGAGCAGTACTTC
. TRBJ2-5 TRBD2 TRBV6-4 CASSGTSGLQTQYF TGTGCCAGCAGTGGTACTAGCGGTCTGCAGACCCAGTACTTC
. TRBJ1-1 . TRBV7-9 CASRAEAFF TGTGCCAGTCGGGCTGAAGCTTTCTTT
. TRBJ2-7 TRBD2 TRBV4-3 CASSQDTGLAGFEQYF TGCGCCAGCAGCCAAGATACAGGACTAGCGGGATTCGAGCAGTACTTC
. TRBJ2-7 TRBD2 TRBV2 CASSVRLAGSYEQYF TGTGCCAGCAGTGTGAGACTAGCGGGCTCCTACGAGCAGTACTTC
. TRBJ1-5 . TRBV6-4 CASSEQVWRNQPQHF TGTGCCAGCAGTGAACAGGTCTGGAGAAATCAGCCCCAGCATTTT
. TRBJ2-3 . TRBV7-9 CASSLATDSDTQYF TGTGCCAGCAGCTTAGCGACGGATTCAGATACGCAGTATTTT
. TRBJ1-5 . TRBV6-5 CASSWTANQPQHF TGTGCCAGCAGCTGGACAGCCAATCAGCCCCAGCATTTT
. TRBJ2-7 . TRBV6-5 CASSYSIADSSYEQYF TGTGCCAGCAGTTACTCGATAGCGGACTCCTCCTACGAGCAGTACTTC
. TRBJ2-7 TRBD2 TRBV7-9 CASSSTGTSGRRGKFQQYF TGTGCCAGCAGCTCTACCGGGACTAGCGGGAGAAGAGGGAAGTTCCAGCAGTACTTC
. TRBJ2-3 . TRBV4-3 CASSQVGNSPDTQYF TGCGCCAGCAGCCAAGTTGGGAATAGCCCAGATACGCAGTATTTT